Shown below are 28 T cell receptor beta chains from a single sample sequenced in a study of blood T cells in healthy people across ages. A sample-barcoded 5' primer and a J-beta primer mix were used in a second PCR of roughly 6 to 11 cycles. One entry per CDR3 protein results from TCRdb running MiXCR on the 5' RACE reads. In the table there are 850,000 to 1,000,000 distinct CDR3 sequences, approximately 50% of which are singletons. The sample was blood. Receptors were obtained from a woman in her sixties or seventies in good health.

The gene calls are TRBV12-3 or TRBV12-4 and TRBJ2-1; D may be TRBD2 (7 bases). Between the trimmed V and J ends, which lost 6 bases and 5 bases, there was a span of 17 bases. This CDR3 is built from 15 residues. The CDR3 reads CASSPRGRANNEQFF. The CDR3 bases are TGTGCCAGCAGCCCTAGGGGGAGGGCCAACAATGAGCAGTTCTTC.

The V and J genes are TRBV7-9 and TRBJ1-1; D is uncertain. Germline-derived CDR1 and CDR2 are SEHNR and FQNEAQ (reference sequence). The CDR3 loop spans 11 amino acids. V was cut by 1 base and J by 11 bases, with 8 bases left in between. CDR3 bases: TGTGCCAGCAGCTTAGGATCCGGGGCTTTCTTT. Protein product: CASSLGSGAFF. The full variable domain, its missing parts supplied by reference TRBV7-9 and TRBJ1-1, is DTGVSQNPRHKITKRGQNVTFRCDPISEHNRLYWYRQTLGQGPEFLTYFQNEAQLEKSRLLSDRFSAERPKGSFSTLEIQRTEQGDSAMYLCASSLGSGAFFGQGTRLTVV.

This clonotype was seen repeatedly, ten times or more. The genes are TRBV7-2 and TRBJ2-7; D gene unclear. The V and J ends lost 3 bases and 6 bases respectively, with 9 bases between them. Germline V lookup: CDR1 SGHTA, CDR2 FQGNSA. This CDR3 spans 12 amino acids. CDR3 sequence: CASSLAVGEQYF. In nucleotides, the CDR3 is TGTGCCAGCAGCTTGGCGGTAGGCGAGCAGTACTTC.

This clonotype was detected a few times. This chain connects TRBV20-1 to TRBJ2-3; D is unresolved. V was shortened by 5 bases and J by 1 base, with 10 bases between the two germline ends. This CDR3 comprises 13 residues. CDR1 is DFQATT, CDR2 SNEGSKA, per germline (reference sequence). The CDR3 reads CSADRGGTDTQYF. CDR3 DNA sequence: TGCAGTGCTGACCGAGGAGGCACAGATACGCAGTATTTT.

This clonotype occurred a few times. A much larger clone differs from this one at a single base, so this may be a read error. The chain uses TRBV7-2 and TRBJ2-7; D may be TRBD2 (5 bases). The CDR3 is 15 residues long. V shed 5 bases and J shed 2 bases, with 16 bases lying between them. Germline loops: CDR1 SGHTA, CDR2 FQGNSA. The CDR3 region is CASSPDGSGAYEQYF. CDR3 DNA: TGTGCCAGCAGCCCGGACGGCAGCGGTGCCTACGAGCAGTACTTC.

This clonotype was seen more than once but under ten times. The V and J genes are TRBV12-3 or TRBV12-4 and TRBJ2-5; D unresolved. This CDR3 is built from 15 residues. V lost 0 bases and J lost 5, with 13 bases in between. CDR3 loop: CASSLALGFLETQYF. The DNA for the CDR3 is TGTGCCAGCAGTTTAGCGCTCGGGTTCCTCGAGACCCAGTACTTC.

The chain carries TRBV7-3 and TRBJ2-1, with a possible D match to TRBD2 (7 bases). Germline V gene data show CDR1 as SGHTA and CDR2 as FQGTGA. V was cut by 5 bases and J by 10 bases, with 30 bases left in between. This CDR3 has 18 residues. CDR3 bases: TGTGCCAGCAGCAAAGAGAGTATTTTCGGGGGGCAGCAGGGCGAGCAGTTCTTC. It translates to CASSKESIFGGQQGEQFF.

This sequence joins TRBV6-5 and TRBJ2-4; a weak D match, TRBD1 (7 bases). The J call may be incorrect, as the DNA end agrees better with TRBJ2-5. Germline-derived CDR1 and CDR2 are MNHEY and SVGAGI. The CDR3 length is 16 residues. This chain's CDR3 is CASSYWGGQGGETQYF. In DNA, the CDR3 is TGTGCCAGCAGTTACTGGGGTGGGCAGGGGGGTGAGACCCAGTACTTC.

The chain is built from TRBV2 and TRBJ2-7; D gene ambiguous. V dropped 5 bases and J dropped 3 bases, with 14 bases sitting between them. The CDR3 contains 14 residues. Per germline, CDR1 SNHLY and CDR2 FYNNEI. This chain's CDR3 is CASSPDIGSYEQYF. Here the CDR3 DNA reads TGTGCCAGCAGTCCCGATATAGGCAGCTACGAGCAGTACTTC.

The chain employs TRBV20-1 and TRBJ2-3; D call uncertain. V was pared by 0 bases and J by 5 bases, with 24 bases between. The CDR3 is 18 residues long. Per the germline V gene, CDR1 is DFQATT and CDR2 is SNEGSKA (reference sequence). CDR3 sequence (DNA): TGCAGTGCTAGAGATGCCTCGGCGGCAGGATTTGTGATAGATACGCAGTATTTT. Translated, it gives CSARDASAAGFVIDTQYF.

The rearrangement uses TRBV10-3 and TRBJ2-1; tentative D call: TRBD1 (6 bases). V dropped 8 bases and J dropped 4 bases, with 18 bases sitting between them. The CDR3 is 15 amino acids. Per germline, CDR1 ENHRY and CDR2 SYGVKD. DNA of the CDR3: TGTGCCATCGGAGCAGGGGAGAAGTTATACAATGAGCAGTTCTTC. Protein: CAIGAGEKLYNEQFF.

The CDR3 coding sequence is TGTGCCAGCAGAAGGACAGGGGTGAACTCTGGGGCCAACGTCCTGACTTTC. Its translation is CASRRTGVNSGANVLTF. The rearrangement links TRBV6-1 to TRBJ2-6, with TRBD1 matching over 9 bases. Unmatched junction bases numbered 6, after V lost 6 bases and J lost 0 bases. Germline CDR1 reads MNHNS; CDR2 reads SASEGT. The CDR3 runs to 17 residues.

The V call is TRBV5-6, the J call TRBJ2-1; D is ambiguous. The CDR3 is 13 residues long. Germline lookup yields CDR1 SGHDT and CDR2 YYEEEE. The V and J ends lost 5 bases and 13 bases respectively, with 19 bases between them. Here the CDR3 reads CASSIVRDPQQFF. CDR3 DNA sequence: TGTGCCAGCAGTATCGTTAGGGATCCCCAACAGTTCTTC. Together with reference TRBV5-6 and TRBJ2-1, the CDR3 gives the full variable domain: DAGVTQSPTHLIKTRGQQVTLRCSPKSGHDTVSWYQQALGQGPQFIFQYYEEEERQRGNFPDRFSGHQFPNYSSELNVNALLLGDSALYLCASSIVRDPQQFFGPGTRLTVL.

The V and J genes are TRBV28 and TRBJ2-7; D unclear. This CDR3 is 13 amino acids long. Trimming left V 10 bases short and J 5 bases short, with 18 bases between. Germline-derived CDR1 and CDR2 are MDHEN and SYDVKM. The CDR3 DNA is TGTGCCACCAAAGCCCATTTTTTAGACGAGCAGTACTTC. Its translation: CATKAHFLDEQYF.

This rearrangement joins TRBV24-1 to TRBJ1-1, with 10 bases identical to TRBD1. Looked up from germline, CDR1 is KGHDR and CDR2 is SFDVKD. V dropped 4 bases and J dropped 6; count of bases not matched to a gene: 10. This CDR3 is 16 amino acids long. The CDR3 coding sequence is TGTGCCACCAGTGACTCTCCGAGACAGGGGGCTTCTGAAGCTTTCTTT. This sequence encodes CATSDSPRQGASEAFF.

The chain combines TRBV27 with TRBJ2-3, with 8 bases lining up with TRBD1. The CDR3 has 16 residues. Per germline, CDR1 MNHEY and CDR2 SMNVEV (reference sequence). V lost 8 bases, J lost 0 bases, and 10 bases stayed unmatched. The CDR3 bases are TGTGCCAGCGGAGACTTCTGGACAGGGAGCACAGATACGCAGTATTTT. Encoded protein: CASGDFWTGSTDTQYF.

This clonotype was detected many times. The chain is built from TRBV7-2 and TRBJ2-5; the D is unclear. Between the trimmed V and J ends, which lost 5 bases and 1 base, there was a span of 8 bases. The length of the CDR3 is 13 residues. CDR1 SGHTA and CDR2 FQGNSA come from the germline V gene. In DNA, the CDR3 is TGTGCCAGCAGCCCGCCGAGCCAAGAGACCCAGTACTTC. As protein: CASSPPSQETQYF. Combining the CDR3 with reference TRBV7-2 and TRBJ2-5 gives the whole variable domain GAGVSQSPSNKVTEKGKDVELRCDPISGHTALYWYRQSLGQGLEFLIYFQGNSAPDKSGLPSDRFSAERTGGSVSTLTIQRTQQEDSAVYLCASSPPSQETQYFGPGTRLLVL.

This chain connects TRBV20-1 to TRBJ2-7; 7 bases fit TRBD2. Trimming cost V 3 bases and J 1 base; bases outside gene matches: 9. CDR3 length: 15 residues. CDR1 is DFQATT and CDR2 is SNEGSKA in the germline V gene (reference sequence). The DNA for the CDR3 is TGCAGTGCTAGCCCGTACGGACTAGGTTCCTACGAGCAGTACTTC. Translated, it gives CSASPYGLGSYEQYF.

The chain employs TRBV7-9 and TRBJ2-1, with 11 bases lining up with TRBD2. Trimming cost V 2 bases and J 8 bases; bases outside gene matches: 5. CDR3 size: 15 residues. Germline CDR1 is SEHNR and CDR2 is FQNEAQ (reference sequence). CDR3 in amino acids: CASSLKSTSGDEQFF. DNA of the CDR3: TGTGCCAGCAGCTTAAAATCGACTAGCGGGGATGAGCAGTTCTTC.

The chain links TRBV7-3 to TRBJ2-3, with 7 bases fitting TRBD2. Unmatched junction bases numbered 3, after V lost 4 bases and J lost 11 bases. The germline V gene has CDR1 SGHTA and CDR2 FQGTGA. This CDR3 contains 11 residues. Here the CDR3 reads CASSSQREQYF. CDR3 sequence (DNA): TGTGCCAGCAGCTCCCAGCGGGAGCAGTATTTT.

The chain has TRBV5-1 and TRBJ2-2; TRBD1 might be the D (5 bases). Germline lookup yields CDR1 SGHRS and CDR2 YFSETQ. CDR3 length: 14 amino acids. V lost 7 bases to trimming and J lost 0 bases, with 10 bases between them. This CDR3 reads CASQGNTNTGELFF. The CDR3, as DNA: TGCGCCAGCCAGGGTAATACGAACACCGGGGAGCTGTTTTTT.

V and J are TRBV4-1 and TRBJ2-5; 7 bases agree with TRBD1. The end of the DNA is better explained by TRBJ2-7, so the J call may be wrong. The V gene's germline CDR1 is MGHRA and CDR2 YSYEKL. This CDR3 region has 17 residues. CDR3 nucleotides: TGCGCCAGCAGCCAAGAACCCCCGAGGGTGGCAGGGGGCGAGCAGTACTTC. Protein sequence: CASSQEPPRVAGGEQYF.

This clonotype was seen a few times. The V call is TRBV29-1, the J call TRBJ2-7, with 10 bases lining up with TRBD1. J was trimmed by 4 bases and V by 7 bases; bases with no gene match: 10. Germline V lookup: CDR1 SQVTM, CDR2 ANQGSEA. This CDR3 contains 14 residues. The CDR3 region is CSASGQGYVYEQYF. The CDR3 nucleotides read TGCAGCGCCTCGGGACAGGGGTATGTTTACGAGCAGTACTTC.

The sample holds a few counts of this clonotype. J is TRBJ2-3 and V is TRBV20-1; 11 bases agree with TRBD2. Germline V CDR1 and CDR2: DFQATT, SNEGSKA (reference sequence). The CDR3 has 14 residues. V lost 1 base, J lost 6 bases, and 3 bases stayed unmatched. CDR3 sequence reads: CSARGLAGLDTQYF. The DNA for the CDR3 is TGCAGTGCTAGAGGACTAGCGGGACTGGATACGCAGTATTTT.

The V call is TRBV29-1, the J call TRBJ2-7; 7 nucleotides agree with TRBD1. Germline loops: CDR1 SQVTM, CDR2 ANQGSEA. This CDR3 spans 14 amino acids. The trim removed 6 bases at V and 0 bases at J, leaving 8 bases unmatched. The CDR3 reads CSVRTTGSSYEQYF. CDR3 coding DNA: TGCAGCGTCCGAACGACAGGGTCCTCCTACGAGCAGTACTTC.

The chain carries TRBV27 and TRBJ2-4, with D unclear. The better agreement between TRBJ2-7 and the DNA end casts doubt on the J call. CDR1 and CDR2 (germline): MNHEY, SMNVEV (reference sequence). The CDR3 covers 12 residues. The CDR3 DNA reads as TGTGCCAGCAGTTTACCCATAAGCGAGCAGTACTTC. Amino acid sequence: CASSLPISEQYF.

The V call is TRBV6-2 or TRBV6-3, the J call TRBJ1-4; D call uncertain. V lost 2 bases and J 1 base, leaving 8 bases between the germline ends. The CDR3 spans 15 residues. Germline V CDR1 and CDR2: MNHEY, SVGEGT. CDR3 coding DNA: TGTGCCAGCAGTTACGAAAGAGGAACTAATGAAAAACTGTTTTTT. This translates into CASSYERGTNEKLFF.

The rearrangement links TRBV14 to TRBJ2-3, with D perhaps assigned TRBD1 or TRBD2 (5 bases each). The CDR3 covers 15 residues. Trimming pared 4 bases from V and 4 bases from J, leaving 15 bases between. Germline values: CDR1 SGHDN, CDR2 FVKESK. The CDR3 nucleotides are TGTGCCAGCAGCCTCCGTGGGGCGGGCCCAGATACGCAGTATTTT. It encodes CASSLRGAGPDTQYF.